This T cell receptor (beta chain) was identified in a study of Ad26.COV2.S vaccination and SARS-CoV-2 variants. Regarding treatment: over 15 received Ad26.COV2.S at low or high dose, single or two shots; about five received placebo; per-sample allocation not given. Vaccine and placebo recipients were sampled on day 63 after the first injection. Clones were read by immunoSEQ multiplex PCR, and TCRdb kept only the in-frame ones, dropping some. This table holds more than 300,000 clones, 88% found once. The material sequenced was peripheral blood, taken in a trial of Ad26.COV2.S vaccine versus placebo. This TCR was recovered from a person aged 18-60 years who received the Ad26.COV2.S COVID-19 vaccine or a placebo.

The CDR3 loop reads CASSQDGGTQYF. The CDR3 coding sequence is TGCGCCAGCAGCCAAGATGGGGGTACGCAGTATTTT. V is TRBV4-3 and J is TRBJ2-3; D tentatively fits TRBD1 or TRBD2 (5 bases each). Germline V gene sequence: CDR1 LGHNA, CDR2 YSLEER. The CDR3 contains 12 residues. Deletions cut 0 bases from V and 8 bases from J, with 6 bases between.